A single sample is the source of the 21 T cell receptor beta chains below, sequenced in a study of T cells in Graves' hyperthyroidism and ophthalmopathy. It was RNA transcripts that yielded the amplified TCR beta CDR3 regions. Initially, a first-round RT-PCR of the TCR CDR3 employed the HTBI primer set. TCRdb recomputed calls from the multiplex PCR reads with MiXCR, one row per CDR3 protein. The table shows roughly 330,000 distinct CDR3 sequences, with roughly 17% occurring only once. Specimen: blood. These receptors were obtained from a man aged 25-45 years with Graves' hyperthyroidism.

There are many counts of this clonotype. V is TRBV5-4 and J is TRBJ2-3, with 8 positions matching TRBD1. V shed 3 bases, J shed 2 bases, and the junction held 8 bases outside the gene matches. Germline V CDR1 and CDR2: SGHNT, YYREEE (reference sequence). The CDR3 has 16 residues. CDR3 in amino acids: CASSSGTGPFTDTQYF. The CDR3 DNA reads as TGTGCCAGCAGCTCCGGGACAGGACCCTTCACAGATACGCAGTATTTT.

This clonotype was seen a handful of times. The V and J genes are TRBV15 and TRBJ2-7; 8 nucleotides align to TRBD2. The CDR3 runs 17 residues. Germline V gene lookup returns CDR1 LNHNV and CDR2 YYDKDF (reference sequence). Trimming took 1 base from V and 0 from J; bases not matched to a gene: 8. The CDR3 region has the DNA TGTGCCACCAGCAGAGTCCGGGCAGCGGGAGACTCCTACGAGCAGTACTTC. Translation: CATSRVRAAGDSYEQYF.

This clonotype appeared a few times. V usage is TRBV19 and J usage is TRBJ2-7, with 9 bases lining up with TRBD1. The germline V gene encodes CDR1 LNHDA and CDR2 SQIVND (reference sequence). With V trimmed by 4 bases and J by 2 bases, 9 bases remained unmatched. The CDR3 consists of 16 residues. CDR3 nucleotides: TGTGCCAGTAGTACCAGATCCGGGACAGGGCCCTACGAGCAGTACTTC. This sequence encodes CASSTRSGTGPYEQYF.

This chain joins TRBV7-3 and TRBJ1-5; D may be TRBD1 (5 bases). This CDR3 has 13 residues. CDR1 is SGHTA and CDR2 is FQGTGA in the germline V gene. Trimming removed 3 bases from V and 9 bases from J, with 12 bases in between. CDR3: CASSLDPGAPQHF. The CDR3 nucleotides read TGTGCCAGCAGCTTGGACCCCGGGGCGCCCCAGCATTTT. The full variable domain, completed using reference TRBV7-3 and TRBJ1-5, is GAGVSQTPSNKVTEKGKYVELRCDPISGHTALYWYRQSLGQGPEFLIYFQGTGAADDSGLPNDRFFAVRPEGSVSTLKIQRTERGDSAVYLCASSLDPGAPQHFGDGTRLSIL.

The table lists this clonotype with many counts. The rearrangement joins TRBV27 to TRBJ2-7; D perhaps matches TRBD2 (6 bases). The CDR3 is 13 residues long. V lost 5 bases to trimming and J lost 3 bases, with 11 bases between them. Germline V gene lookup returns CDR1 MNHEY and CDR2 SMNVEV (reference sequence). CDR3 protein: CASSLGEDYEQYF. The CDR3 region has the DNA TGTGCCAGCAGTCTAGGGGAGGACTACGAGCAGTACTTC.

About this clonotype: A read error is possible here, since a much larger clone lies one base away. This chain connects TRBV7-6 to TRBJ2-1; 10 bases align to TRBD2. This CDR3 has 15 amino acids. With V trimmed by 2 bases and J by 10 bases, 8 bases remained unmatched. CDR1 and CDR2 (germline): SGHVS, FNYEAQ. The CDR3 sequence: CASSLNPSGSKEQFF. DNA for the CDR3: TGTGCCAGCAGCTTAAACCCTAGCGGGAGTAAAGAGCAGTTCTTC.

Only a few counts were recorded for this clonotype. The chain carries TRBV6-1 and TRBJ2-3; TRBD1 matches 9 bases. J lost 4 bases, V lost 7 bases, and 6 bases had no gene match. The CDR3 spans 14 residues. Germline CDR1 is MNHNS and CDR2 is SASEGT. The CDR3 sequence is CASTGTGSADTQYF. The CDR3 DNA reads as TGTGCCAGCACCGGGACAGGGTCGGCAGATACGCAGTATTTT.

V usage is TRBV12-5 and J usage is TRBJ2-1; 7 bases agree with TRBD2. Germline CDR1 and CDR2: LGHNT and FRNRAP. Trimming cost V 3 bases and J 6 bases; bases outside gene matches: 5. There are 14 residues in the CDR3. CDR3 in amino acids: CASGLQTGGNEQFF. The CDR3 DNA sequence: TGTGCTAGTGGTTTACAAACGGGGGGCAATGAGCAGTTCTTC.

This clonotype has only one observation. A single base separates this from a much larger clone, so it may be a read error. The V call is TRBV28, the J call TRBJ2-7; D tentatively fits TRBD1 or TRBD2 (5 bases each). This CDR3 has 15 residues. Germline CDR1 and CDR2: MDHEN and SYDVKM. In nucleotides, the CDR3 is TGTGCCAGCAGCGGTGCTTCGACCGGGGCCTACGAGCAGTGCTTC. Its protein product is CASSGASTGAYEQCF. Full variable domain (remainder filled in from reference TRBV28 and TRBJ2-7): DVKVTQSSRYLVKRTGEKVFLECVQDMDHENMFWYRQDPGLGLRLIYFSYDVKMKEKGDIPEGYSVSREKKERFSLILESASTNQTSMYLCASSGASTGAYEQCFGPGTRLTVT.

This clonotype was seen ten or more times. J is TRBJ2-3 and V is TRBV20-1; TRBD2 matches 9 bases. Germline trimming cut 1 base from V and 1 base from J; bases unmatched to any gene: 6. The CDR3 runs 16 residues. Germline lookup yields CDR1 DFQATT and CDR2 SNEGSKA (reference sequence). The CDR3 DNA sequence: TGCAGTGCTAGAGGGCCCAAGCGGGAGGGCACAGATACGCAGTATTTT. Protein: CSARGPKREGTDTQYF.

The sample holds a few counts of this clonotype. CDR3 sequence reads: CASSRPGQVYEQFF. For the CDR3, the DNA is TGTGCCAGCAGTAGACCGGGACAGGTCTATGAGCAGTTCTTC. The V gene is TRBV6-1, the J gene TRBJ2-1; 8 nucleotides line up with TRBD1. From germline, CDR1 is MNHNS and CDR2 SASEGT. Trimming took 5 bases from V and 8 from J; bases not matched to a gene: 8. This CDR3 has 14 amino acids.

In this sample, this clonotype turned up a few times. This sequence joins TRBV2 and TRBJ2-6; D might be TRBD1 or TRBD2, each matching 5 bases. The CDR3 covers 14 residues. V gave up 8 bases and J gave up 2 bases, with 10 bases separating them. Germline CDR1 is SNHLY and CDR2 is FYNNEI. Here the CDR3 DNA reads TGTGCCAGCGTGGGGGAAGCTGGGGCCAACGTCCTGACTTTC. Translating it yields CASVGEAGANVLTF.

At least ten counts were recorded for this clonotype. The chain uses TRBV20-1 and TRBJ2-1, with a weak D call TRBD2 (6 bases). In germline, CDR1 is DFQATT, CDR2 SNEGSKA (reference sequence). The CDR3 spans 19 residues. Deletions cut 3 bases from V and 1 base from J, with 25 bases between. The CDR3 is CSASTAWASEKHSYNEQFF. DNA for the CDR3: TGCAGTGCTAGCACGGCGTGGGCTAGCGAGAAACATTCCTACAATGAGCAGTTCTTC.

This clonotype has at least ten counts. The J gene is TRBJ2-6, the V gene TRBV27; no firm D call. V lost 6 bases and J 0 bases, leaving 3 bases between the germline ends. The CDR3 has 13 residues. Germline lookup yields CDR1 MNHEY and CDR2 SMNVEV (reference sequence). The CDR3 loop reads CASSVSGANVLTF. In DNA, the CDR3 is TGTGCCAGCAGCGTCTCTGGGGCCAACGTCCTGACTTTC. The full variable domain, completed using reference TRBV27 and TRBJ2-6, is EAQVTQNPRYLITVTGKKLTVTCSQNMNHEYMSWYRQDPGLGLRQIYYSMNVEVTDKGDVPEGYKVSRKEKRNFPLILESPSPNQTSLYFCASSVSGANVLTFGAGSRLTVL.

V is TRBV6-9 and J is TRBJ2-7; D is possibly TRBD2 (6 bases). The CDR3 sequence is 17 residues long. Germline lookup yields CDR1 MNHGY and CDR2 SVAAGI. V was clipped by 2 bases and J by 0 bases, with 17 bases between them. CDR3 DNA: TGTGCCAGCAGTTATGAGGTTATGGGGACTCACTCCTACGAGCAGTACTTC. This sequence encodes CASSYEVMGTHSYEQYF.

The CDR3 DNA reads TGTGCCAGCACCCCCCCGGTATGGTCAATACATACGACCCAGTACTTC. Encoded protein: CASTPPVWSIHTTQYF. The rearrangement links TRBV7-9 to TRBJ2-7; no reliable D call. The assigned J gene may be wrong: the sequence end matches TRBJ2-5 better. The germline V gene has CDR1 SEHNR and CDR2 FQNEAQ (reference sequence). The CDR3 extends over 16 amino acids.

The chain is built from TRBV13 and TRBJ2-1; a weak D match, TRBD1 (5 bases). The V and J ends lost 2 bases and 6 bases respectively, with 23 bases between them. This CDR3 is built from 18 residues. Germline CDR1 reads PRHDT; CDR2 reads FYEKMQ (reference sequence). The CDR3 DNA is TGTGCCAGCAGCTTATACGCGAACCAGGGTGTTCTTGGCAATGAGCAGTTCTTC. Amino acid sequence: CASSLYANQGVLGNEQFF.

This clonotype was recorded a few times. At one end, the junction sequence differs from germline, possibly due to a read error. This sequence joins TRBV28 and TRBJ1-2; 7 positions match TRBD1. The CDR3 has 17 amino acids. Germline-derived CDR1 and CDR2 are MDHEN and SYDVKM. The CDR3 nucleotides are TGTGCCAGCAGGTTATCAACGTTACACGACAGGGAAGGTGGCTACACCTTC. Its protein product is CASRLSTLHDREGGYTF.

V usage is TRBV4-1 and J usage is TRBJ2-7; D may be TRBD1 (7 bases). CDR1 MGHRA and CDR2 YSYEKL come from the germline V gene. The CDR3 contains 16 residues. Trimming pared 2 bases from V and 0 bases from J, leaving 14 bases between. The CDR3 spells CASSQMAQGGSYEQYF. Here the CDR3 DNA reads TGCGCCAGCAGCCAAATGGCCCAGGGGGGCTCCTACGAGCAGTACTTC.

This clonotype was observed a handful of times. This chain joins TRBV7-2 and TRBJ2-1; D possibly corresponds to TRBD2 (6 bases). V lost 4 bases and J 6 bases, leaving 10 bases between the germline ends. The CDR3 contains 13 residues. Germline V lookup: CDR1 SGHTA, CDR2 FQGNSA. CDR3 nucleotide sequence: TGTGCCAGCAGCTCCGGGACTTTCAATGAGCAGTTCTTC. It yields the protein CASSSGTFNEQFF.

As to this clonotype: A read error may produce the germline difference seen at one junction end. CDR3 sequence reads: CASSPRRDRGTGEQFF. CDR3 coding DNA: TGTGCCAGCAGCCCCCGTCGGGACAGGGGTACCGGTGAGCAGTTCTTC. The chain links TRBV10-1 to TRBJ2-1, with 10 nucleotides matching TRBD1. Per germline, CDR1 WNHNN and CDR2 SYGVQD (reference sequence). CDR3 length: 16 amino acids.